This T cell receptor beta chain was recovered during a study of CD8+ T cells in alopecia areata. Study information: A 6-month off-drug phase came after tofacitinib, which had lasted 6 to 18 months.

General observations from the study: Mouse data revealed clearer TCR sharing than patient data did, a gap possibly tied to HLA.

CDR1 is SGHTA and CDR2 is FQGTGA in the germline V gene. Trimming cost V 5 bases and J 4 bases, with 24 bases left between them. This CDR3 is 19 amino acids long. Specified treatment: oral pan-JAK inhibitor, 5-10 mg twice daily. Sequencing used cDNA as its template, made by extracting RNA and reverse transcribing it. TCRdb's copy holds only in-frame clones and misses some; the assay was immunoSEQ multiplex PCR. The sample holds about 210,000 clones, roughly three fifths seen once. This clone has a single count. Its target is not known. The chain joins TRBV7-3 to TRBJ2-6; D possibly corresponds to TRBD1 (6 bases). This TCR came from a human donor with alopecia areata. The sequencing here drew on CD4+ T cells sorted from blood, taken between weeks 43 and 45, from a patient treated with tofacitinib. CDR3 DNA: TGTGCCAGCAGCCCACAGCCCCCTCAAAGGGGGATGGGGGCCAACGTCCTGACTTTC. This gives the protein CASSPQPPQRGMGANVLTF.